These 11 T cell receptor beta chains came from one sample sequenced in a study of T cells in narcolepsy. The protocol was immunoSEQ multiplex PCR, while the TCRdb copy is restricted to in-frame clones and leaves out a portion. The table includes some 25,000 clones, roughly four fifths detected once. The sequenced sample consisted of CD45RA- memory CD4+ T cells from PBMCs. Receptor source: a human donor with narcolepsy.

The chain joins TRBV27 to TRBJ1-2; TRBD1 aligns across 8 bases. The germline gives CDR1 MNHEY, CDR2 SMNVEV (reference sequence). Germline trimming cut 6 bases from V and 4 bases from J; bases unmatched to any gene: 13. CDR3 size: 16 residues. CDR3 residues: CASSSTRGQGLYGYTF. CDR3 nucleotide sequence: TGTGCCAGCAGCAGTACCAGAGGACAGGGTCTCTATGGCTACACCTTC.

This sequence joins TRBV4-1 and TRBJ2-2; no clear D. CDR1 MGHRA and CDR2 YSYEKL come from the germline V gene. Between the trimmed V and J ends, which lost 0 bases and 3 bases, there was a span of 8 bases. The CDR3 is 15 residues long. The CDR3 sequence: CASSQDSAYTGELFF. Written as DNA, the CDR3 is TGCGCCAGCAGCCAAGATAGTGCCTACACCGGGGAGCTGTTTTTT.

The rearrangement uses TRBV5-1 and TRBJ2-7; D perhaps matches TRBD2 (6 bases). This CDR3 is built from 14 residues. CDR1 is SGHRS, CDR2 YFSETQ, per germline. V gave up 0 bases and J gave up 0 bases, with 7 bases separating them. The CDR3 region has the DNA TGCGCCAGCAGCTTGGTGCGGGGCTCCTACGAGCAGTACTTC. Its protein is CASSLVRGSYEQYF.

This clone occurred a few times. This chain links TRBV7-9 with TRBJ1-4; D not resolved. The V gene lost 1 base and the J gene lost 4 bases, with 7 bases spanning the gap. The CDR3 is 14 amino acids. CDR1 is SEHNR and CDR2 is FQNEAQ in the germline V gene (reference sequence). CDR3 nucleotide sequence: TGTGCCAGCAGCTTAGGGACGGTTAATGAAAAACTGTTTTTT. This translates into CASSLGTVNEKLFF. The complete variable domain, with remaining parts taken from reference TRBV7-9 and TRBJ1-4, reads DTGVSQNPRHKITKRGQNVTFRCDPISEHNRLYWYRQTLGQGPEFLTYFQNEAQLEKSRLLSDRFSAERPKGSFSTLEIQRTEQGDSAMYLCASSLGTVNEKLFFGSGTQLSVL.

The CDR3 DNA follows: TGCAGCGGCAAAGACCCTGGGGCCAACGTCCTGACTTTC. It encodes CSGKDPGANVLTF. The chain employs TRBV29-1 and TRBJ2-6; D gene uncertain. V gave up 7 bases and J gave up 2 bases, with 9 bases separating them. The CDR3 is 13 residues long. Germline V CDR1 and CDR2: SQVTM, ANQGSEA.

The CDR3 DNA reads TGTGCCATCAGTGATCCTAGCGGGGCGACCTACAATGAGCAGTTCTTC. Protein product: CAISDPSGATYNEQFF. V usage is TRBV10-3 and J usage is TRBJ2-1, with 9 bases identical to TRBD2. Losses at the gene ends were 3 bases for V and 2 bases for J; bases not matched to a gene: 5. Germline CDR1 ENHRY, CDR2 SYGVKD. The CDR3 runs to 16 residues.

The gene calls are TRBV12-1 and TRBJ1-3; TRBD1 is taken as the D call from the table, unchecked against the DNA. TRBV12-1 is an annotated pseudogene. CDR3 length: 20 residues. This chain's CDR3 is CASSFYRQQTPTSSGNTIYF. The CDR3 nucleotides are TGTGCCAGCAGCTTTTATAGACAGCAAACCCCAACTTCCTCTGGAAACACCATATATTTT.

J is TRBJ1-1 and V is TRBV30; tentative D call: TRBD1 (5 bases). This CDR3 spans 15 amino acids. Germline CDR1 reads GTSNPN; CDR2 reads SVGIG (reference sequence). The V end lost 0 bases, the J end lost 3 bases, and 14 bases lay between the germline ends. The CDR3 region is CAWSVWGREDTEAFF. In DNA form, the CDR3 reads TGTGCCTGGAGTGTATGGGGCAGGGAGGACACTGAAGCTTTCTTT.

In this sample, this clone turned up once. The chain uses TRBV9 and TRBJ1-1, with D unclear. Germline assignment: CDR1 SGDLS and CDR2 YYNGEE. V shed 4 bases and J shed 1 base, with 17 bases lying between them. The CDR3 sequence is 16 residues long. CDR3 DNA sequence: TGTGCCAGCAGCTTCTCACCGGTGCCGGGGAACACTGAAGCTTTCTTT. This gives the protein CASSFSPVPGNTEAFF. The full variable domain, in which reference TRBV9 and TRBJ1-1 provide the parts outside the CDR3, is DSGVTQTPKHLITATGQRVTLRCSPRSGDLSVYWYQQSLDQGLQFLIQYYNGEERAKGNILERFSAQQFPDLHSELNLSSLELGDSALYFCASSFSPVPGNTEAFFGQGTRLTVV.

The V and J genes are TRBV18 and TRBJ2-2; a possible D gene is TRBD1 (6 bases). The CDR3 runs to 14 residues. CDR1 is KGHSH and CDR2 is LQKENI in the germline V gene. Trimming took 5 bases from V and 5 from J, leaving 12 bases between them. CDR3 in amino acids: CASSFKDSTGELFF. The CDR3 DNA is TGTGCCAGCTCATTCAAGGACAGTACCGGGGAGCTGTTTTTT.

This clone was counted only a few times. The V call is TRBV5-1, the J call TRBJ2-7; 14 bases are shared with TRBD2. Germline CDR1 SGHRS, CDR2 YFSETQ. This CDR3 is 17 amino acids long. Trimming cost V 3 bases and J 0 bases; bases outside gene matches: 5. CDR3 sequence (DNA): TGCGCCAGCAGCTCCCGGACTAGCGGGAGGCCCTCCTACGAGCAGTACTTC. Its translation is CASSSRTSGRPSYEQYF.